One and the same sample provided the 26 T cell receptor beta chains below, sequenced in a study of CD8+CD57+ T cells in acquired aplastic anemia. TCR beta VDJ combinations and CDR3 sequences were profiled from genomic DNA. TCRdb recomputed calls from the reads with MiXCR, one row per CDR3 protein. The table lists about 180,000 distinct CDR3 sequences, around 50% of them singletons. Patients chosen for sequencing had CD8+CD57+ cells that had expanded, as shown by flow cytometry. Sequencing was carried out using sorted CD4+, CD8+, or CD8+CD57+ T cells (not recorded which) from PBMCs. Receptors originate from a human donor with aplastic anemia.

As DNA, the CDR3 is TGTGCCACCAGCACTTTAGTCGGGGGCTACGAGCAGTACTTC. Its protein is CATSTLVGGYEQYF. The chain employs TRBV15 and TRBJ2-7, with D perhaps TRBD2 (6 bases). This CDR3 spans 14 amino acids. Germline-derived CDR1 and CDR2 are LNHNV and YYDKDF (reference sequence). With 4 bases removed from V and 3 bases from J, the gap between germline ends came to 13 bases.

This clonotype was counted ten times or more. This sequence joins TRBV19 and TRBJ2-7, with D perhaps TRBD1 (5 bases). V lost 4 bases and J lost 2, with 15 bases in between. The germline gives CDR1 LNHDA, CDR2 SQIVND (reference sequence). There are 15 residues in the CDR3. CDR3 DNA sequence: TGTGCCAGTAGTAGGGGCGGACGGAAGACCTACGAGCAGTACTTC. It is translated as CASSRGGRKTYEQYF.

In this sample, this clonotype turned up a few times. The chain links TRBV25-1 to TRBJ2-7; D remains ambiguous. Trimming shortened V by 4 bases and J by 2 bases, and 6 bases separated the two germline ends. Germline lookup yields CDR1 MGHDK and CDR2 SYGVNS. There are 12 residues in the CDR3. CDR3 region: CASSGQTYEQYF. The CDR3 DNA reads TGTGCCAGCAGTGGACAAACCTACGAGCAGTACTTC.

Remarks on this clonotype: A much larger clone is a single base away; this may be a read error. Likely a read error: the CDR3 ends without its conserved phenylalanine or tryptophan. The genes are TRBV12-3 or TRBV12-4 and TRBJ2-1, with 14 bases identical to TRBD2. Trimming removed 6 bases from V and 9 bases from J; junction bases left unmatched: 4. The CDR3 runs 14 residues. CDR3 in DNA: TGTGCCAGCAGCAGGACTAGCGGGGGGAGTGAGCAGTTCTGC. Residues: CASSRTSGGSEQFC.

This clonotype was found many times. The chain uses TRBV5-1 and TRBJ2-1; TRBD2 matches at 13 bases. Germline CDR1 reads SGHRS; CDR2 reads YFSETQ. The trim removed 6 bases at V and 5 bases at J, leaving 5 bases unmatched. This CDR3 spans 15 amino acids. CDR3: CASNLGTSGDNEQFF. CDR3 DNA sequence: TGCGCCAGCAACCTGGGGACTAGCGGGGACAATGAGCAGTTCTTC.

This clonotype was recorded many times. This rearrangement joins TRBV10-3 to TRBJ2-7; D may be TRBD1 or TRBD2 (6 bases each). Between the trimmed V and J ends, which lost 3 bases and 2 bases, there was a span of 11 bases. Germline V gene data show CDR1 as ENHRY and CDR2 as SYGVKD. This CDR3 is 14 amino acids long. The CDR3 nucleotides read TGTGCCATCAGTGATGGGGGGCGGACCTACGAGCAGTACTTC. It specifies CAISDGGRTYEQYF.

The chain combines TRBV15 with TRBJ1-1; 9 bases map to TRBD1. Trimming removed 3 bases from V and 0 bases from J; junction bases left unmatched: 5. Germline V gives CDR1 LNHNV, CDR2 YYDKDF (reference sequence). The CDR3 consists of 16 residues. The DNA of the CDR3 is TGTGCCACCAGCAGGGCGCGACAGGGGGTGAACACTGAAGCTTTCTTT. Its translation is CATSRARQGVNTEAFF.

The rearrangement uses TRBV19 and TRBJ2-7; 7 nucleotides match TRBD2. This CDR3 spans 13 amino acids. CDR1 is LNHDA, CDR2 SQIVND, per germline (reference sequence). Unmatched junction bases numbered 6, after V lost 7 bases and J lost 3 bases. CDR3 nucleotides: TGTGCCAGTACCCCTAGCGGTCGCTACGAGCAGTACTTC. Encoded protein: CASTPSGRYEQYF. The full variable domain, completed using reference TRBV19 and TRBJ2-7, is DGGITQSPKYLFRKEGQNVTLSCEQNLNHDAMYWYRQDPGQGLRLIYYSQIVNDFQKGDIAEGYSVSREKKESFPLTVTSAQKNPTAFYLCASTPSGRYEQYFGPGTRLTVT.

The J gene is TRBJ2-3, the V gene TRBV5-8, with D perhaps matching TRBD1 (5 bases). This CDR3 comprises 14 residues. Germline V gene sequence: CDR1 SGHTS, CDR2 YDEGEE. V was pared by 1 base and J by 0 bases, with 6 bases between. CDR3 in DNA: TGTGCCAGCAGCTTGACAGGCAGCACAGATACGCAGTATTTT. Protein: CASSLTGSTDTQYF.

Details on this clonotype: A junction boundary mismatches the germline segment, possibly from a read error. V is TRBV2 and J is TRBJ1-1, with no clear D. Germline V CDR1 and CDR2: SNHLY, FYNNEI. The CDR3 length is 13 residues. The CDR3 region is CASRITENTEALF. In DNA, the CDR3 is TGTGCCAGCAGGATAACAGAGAACACTGAAGCTCTCTTC.

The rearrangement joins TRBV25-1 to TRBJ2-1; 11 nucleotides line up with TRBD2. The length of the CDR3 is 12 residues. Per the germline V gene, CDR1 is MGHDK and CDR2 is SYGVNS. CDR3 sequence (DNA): TGTGCTAGGCCTAGCGGGGGGTATGAGCAGTTCTTC. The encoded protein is CARPSGGYEQFF.

DNA for the CDR3: TGTGCCAGCAGCCCCGGTGGGGGGCGTAGCAATCAGCCCCAGCATTTT. Translation: CASSPGGGRSNQPQHF. This sequence joins TRBV11-1 and TRBJ1-5; TRBD1 might be the D (6 bases). CDR3 size: 16 residues. The V end was cut by 5 bases, the J end by 0 bases, with 14 bases between. The germline V gene has CDR1 SGHAT and CDR2 FQDESV (reference sequence).

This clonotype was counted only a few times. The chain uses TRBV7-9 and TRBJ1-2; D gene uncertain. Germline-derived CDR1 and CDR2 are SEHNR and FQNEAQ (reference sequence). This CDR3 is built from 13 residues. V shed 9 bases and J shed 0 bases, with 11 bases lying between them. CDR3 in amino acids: CARIICANYGYTF. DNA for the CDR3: TGTGCCAGGATCATATGTGCTAACTATGGCTACACCTTC.

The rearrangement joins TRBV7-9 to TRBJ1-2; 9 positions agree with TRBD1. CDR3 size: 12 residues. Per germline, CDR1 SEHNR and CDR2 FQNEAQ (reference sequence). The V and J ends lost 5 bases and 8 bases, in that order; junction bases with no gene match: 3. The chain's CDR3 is CASSPGQGGYTF. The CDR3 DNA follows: TGTGCCAGCAGCCCAGGACAGGGGGGCTACACCTTC. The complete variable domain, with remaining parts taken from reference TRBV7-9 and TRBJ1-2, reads DTGVSQNPRHKITKRGQNVTFRCDPISEHNRLYWYRQTLGQGPEFLTYFQNEAQLEKSRLLSDRFSAERPKGSFSTLEIQRTEQGDSAMYLCASSPGQGGYTFGSGTRLTVV.

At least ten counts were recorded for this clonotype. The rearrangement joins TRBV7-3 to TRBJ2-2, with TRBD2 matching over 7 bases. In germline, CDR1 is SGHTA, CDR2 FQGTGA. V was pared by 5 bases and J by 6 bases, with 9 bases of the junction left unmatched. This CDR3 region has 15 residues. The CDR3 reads CASSDGTKKAGELFF. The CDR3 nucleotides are TGTGCCAGCAGCGACGGGACTAAAAAGGCCGGGGAGCTGTTTTTT.

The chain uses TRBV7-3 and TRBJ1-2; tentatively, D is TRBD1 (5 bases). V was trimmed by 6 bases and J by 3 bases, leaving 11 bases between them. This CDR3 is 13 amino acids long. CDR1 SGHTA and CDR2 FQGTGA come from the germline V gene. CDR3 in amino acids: CASRYRGDYGYTF. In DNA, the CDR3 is TGTGCCAGCAGATATCGGGGGGACTATGGCTACACCTTC.

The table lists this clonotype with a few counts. This chain's CDR3 is CASSERMMNTEAFF. The CDR3 nucleotides are TGTGCCAGCAGTGAACGGATGATGAACACTGAAGCTTTCTTT. V and J are TRBV2 and TRBJ1-1; D remains unclear. The CDR3 spans 14 residues. Trimming took off 2 bases at V and 0 bases at J, with 7 bases between the two ends. Germline V gene data show CDR1 as SNHLY and CDR2 as FYNNEI.

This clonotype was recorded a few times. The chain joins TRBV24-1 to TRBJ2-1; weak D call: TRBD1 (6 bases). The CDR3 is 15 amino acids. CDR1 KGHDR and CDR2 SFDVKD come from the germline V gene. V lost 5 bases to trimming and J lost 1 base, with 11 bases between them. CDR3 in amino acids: CATSAQTGSYNEQFF. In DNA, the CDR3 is TGTGCCACCAGTGCTCAGACAGGTTCCTACAATGAGCAGTTCTTC.

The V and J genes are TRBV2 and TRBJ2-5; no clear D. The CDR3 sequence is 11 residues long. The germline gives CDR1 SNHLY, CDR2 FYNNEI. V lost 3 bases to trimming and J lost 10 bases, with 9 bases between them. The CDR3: CASSDPDDQYF. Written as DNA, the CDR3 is TGTGCCAGCAGTGACCCAGACGACCAGTACTTC.

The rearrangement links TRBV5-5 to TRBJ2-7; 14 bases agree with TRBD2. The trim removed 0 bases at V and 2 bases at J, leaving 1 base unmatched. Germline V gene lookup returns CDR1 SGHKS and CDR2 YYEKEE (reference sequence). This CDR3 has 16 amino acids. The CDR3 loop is CASSLGTSGGPYEQYF. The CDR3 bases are TGTGCCAGCAGCTTGGGGACTAGCGGGGGGCCCTACGAGCAGTACTTC.

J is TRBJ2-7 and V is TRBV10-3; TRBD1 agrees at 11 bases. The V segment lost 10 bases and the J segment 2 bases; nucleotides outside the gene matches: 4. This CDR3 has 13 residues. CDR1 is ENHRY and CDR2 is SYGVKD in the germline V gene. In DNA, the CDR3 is TGTGCCAGTAGGGGACAGGGGGCCTACGAGCAGTACTTC. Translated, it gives CASRGQGAYEQYF.

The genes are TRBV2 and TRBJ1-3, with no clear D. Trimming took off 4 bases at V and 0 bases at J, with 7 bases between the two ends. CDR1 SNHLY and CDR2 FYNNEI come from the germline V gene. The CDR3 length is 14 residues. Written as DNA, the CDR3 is TGTGCCAGCAGTGGAAGGAACTCTGGAAACACCATATATTTT. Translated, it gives CASSGRNSGNTIYF.

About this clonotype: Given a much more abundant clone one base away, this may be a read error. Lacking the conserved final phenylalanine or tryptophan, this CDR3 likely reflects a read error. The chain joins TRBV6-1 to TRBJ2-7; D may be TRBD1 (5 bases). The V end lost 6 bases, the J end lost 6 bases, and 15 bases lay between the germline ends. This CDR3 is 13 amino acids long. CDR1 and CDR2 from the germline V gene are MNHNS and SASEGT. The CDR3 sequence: CASSGHPTREQYL. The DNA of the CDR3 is TGTGCCAGCAGCGGACACCCTACCCGCGAGCAGTACCTC.

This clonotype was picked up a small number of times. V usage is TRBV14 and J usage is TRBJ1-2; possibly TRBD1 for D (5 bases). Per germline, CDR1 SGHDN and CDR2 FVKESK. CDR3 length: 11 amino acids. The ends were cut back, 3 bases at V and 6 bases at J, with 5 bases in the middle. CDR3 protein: CASSQGHGYTF. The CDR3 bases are TGTGCCAGCAGCCAGGGGCATGGCTACACCTTC. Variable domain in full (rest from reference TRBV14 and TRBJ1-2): EAGVTQFPSHSVIEKGQTVTLRCDPISGHDNLYWYRRVMGKEIKFLLHFVKESKQDESGMPNNRFLAERTGGTYSTLKVQPAELEDSGVYFCASSQGHGYTFGSGTRLTVV.

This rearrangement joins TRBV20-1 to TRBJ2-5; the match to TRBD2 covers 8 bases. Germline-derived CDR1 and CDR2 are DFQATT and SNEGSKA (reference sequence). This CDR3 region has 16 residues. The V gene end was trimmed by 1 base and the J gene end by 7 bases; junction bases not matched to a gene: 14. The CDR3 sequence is CSARGPVEREGRTQYF. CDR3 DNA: TGCAGTGCTAGAGGCCCTGTGGAACGGGAGGGGAGGACCCAGTACTTC.

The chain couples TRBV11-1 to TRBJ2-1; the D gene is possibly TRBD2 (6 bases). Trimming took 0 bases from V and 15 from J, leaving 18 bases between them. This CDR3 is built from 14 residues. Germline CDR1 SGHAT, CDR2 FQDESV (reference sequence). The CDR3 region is CASSLAPLSRDAFF. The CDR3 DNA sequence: TGTGCCAGCAGCTTAGCCCCCCTATCGCGGGATGCGTTCTTC. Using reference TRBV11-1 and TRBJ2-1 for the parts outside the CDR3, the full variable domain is EAEVAQSPRYKITEKSQAVAFWCDPISGHATLYWYRQILGQGPELLVQFQDESVVDDSQLPKDRFSAERLKGVDSTLKIQPAELGDSAMYLCASSLAPLSRDAFFGPGTRLTVL.